This entry concerns a single T cell receptor (beta chain). No cognate antigen has been identified for it. One base away there is no much larger clone; base qualities are not given. The record originates from a study of blood T cell repertoires in COVID-19 (dated by TCRdb to 2018 to 2021). Some background on the complete study: Samples covering the acute and convalescent phases of COVID-19 were provided by collaborators in the United States, Italy and Spain. The samples were drawn from the first 160 participants of the ongoing ImmuneRACE study and from 1,254 subjects provided by 6 global collaborators. The repertoires were released in a freely available public database intended as a resource for research on the immune response to SARS-CoV-2. HLA class I and class II types, where available, came from metadata supplied by the sample provider rather than from assay-based typing. Subjects who had been exposed to COVID-19, were actively infected with it, or had recovered from it provided the deeply sampled blood TCRbeta repertoires that made up the dataset. A de-identified subject ID, COVID-19 status, age in years and sex were almost always included in the sample metadata. The prospective study material was composed of cDNA or gDNA derived from T cells, B-cell-depleted T cells, or PBMCs.

General conclusions and limits of the study: How much clinical and demographic metadata was included differed by source and by participant, and the metadata was provided uncurated.

The immunoSEQ Assay, a bias-controlled multiplex PCR, was used to amplify TCRbeta CDR3 regions from genomic DNA. Per the original workflow: The number of nucleated cells in each sample was estimated by amplification of reference gene primers within the assay. To quantify the absolute abundance of each unique TCRbeta CDR3 rearrangement, sequence reads were collapsed and filtered. For each sample, productive Simpson clonality was calculated by taking the square root of Simpson's diversity index across productive rearrangements. Sourced from immuneACCESS, this table was stored by TCRdb with only in-frame sequences that have V and J called. A share of the clones is absent; for the studies checked, an unresolved V gene accounts for under half, and the remainder has no known explanation. V and J calls and clone size follow that table, whereas D and trimming were derived from the DNA. Here the sample has 55,000 to 70,000 clones; roughly 91% occur a single time. The top ten constitute about 7% of the sample.

One collaborating source in Seattle enrolled patients while the patients were actively infected and followed the patients over time throughout the course of disease. Collaborating institutions collected whole blood in K2EDTA tubes following their own protocols. For TCRbeta analysis, collaborator samples were shipped as frozen whole blood, as isolated PBMCs, or as DNA extracted from either sample type. CDR1 and CDR2 are drawn from the germline V gene: MNHEY, SVGAGI. V is shortened by 6 bases, J by 1 base, and the region joining them spans 13 bases. CDR3 length: 15 amino acids, cysteine to phenylalanine. The CDR3 DNA has 45 bases and is translated from base 1.

Sequencing used peripheral blood. The receptor was isolated from a man aged 40-50 years with COVID-19, enrolled during active disease. The rearranged chain carries TRBV6-5 and TRBJ1-5; a tentative D call is TRBD1 (6 bases match). In nucleotides, the sequence is TGTGCCAGCAGATCCACGACAGGCAGCAATCAGCCCCAGCATTTT. Protein translation: CASRSTTGSNQPQHF.